Presented here are 13 T cell receptor beta chains from one specimen sequenced in a study of shared clonotypes between healthy human individuals. The method was immunoSEQ multiplex PCR; TCRdb's version includes in-frame clones alone and lacks a portion of them. The data contain roughly 1 million clones, more than 60% of them singletons. Sequenced material: memory CD4+ T cells sorted from blood. The sample's subset: CD45RA-negative fraction. The receptors were gathered from a man aged 18 to 29 in good health.

The chain recombines TRBV6-1 with TRBJ2-7, with 12 positions matching TRBD2. The V and J ends lost 3 bases and 3 bases, in that order; junction bases with no gene match: 9. In germline, CDR1 is MNHNS, CDR2 SASEGT. This CDR3 comprises 17 residues. In DNA form, the CDR3 reads TGTGCCAGCAGTGACTGGTCTAGCGGGAGGGCCGTCTACGAGCAGTACTTC. Amino acids: CASSDWSSGRAVYEQYF.

The rearrangement links TRBV7-6 to TRBJ2-7; D call uncertain. V lost 4 bases and J lost 5, with 9 bases in between. The germline gives CDR1 SGHVS, CDR2 FNYEAQ. The CDR3 consists of 12 residues. CDR3: CASSSFDDEQYF. In DNA, the CDR3 is TGTGCCAGCAGCTCCTTCGACGACGAGCAGTACTTC.

The chain links TRBV6-6 to TRBJ1-6; D is ambiguous. The CDR3 has 11 residues. V lost 8 bases and J 8 bases, leaving 7 bases between the germline ends. Germline CDR1 is MNHNY and CDR2 is SVGAGI (reference sequence). CDR3 sequence: CASRVDSPLHF. The CDR3, as DNA: TGTGCCAGCCGGGTTGATTCACCCCTCCACTTT.

V gene TRBV7-3 combines with J gene TRBJ2-6; D not certain. The CDR3 runs to 15 residues. The ends were cut back, 3 bases at V and 0 bases at J, with 6 bases in the middle. The V gene's germline CDR1 is SGHTA and CDR2 FQGTGA. CDR3 in amino acids: CASSFSSSGANVLTF. In nucleotides, the CDR3 is TGTGCCAGCAGCTTCTCCAGCTCTGGGGCCAACGTCCTGACTTTC.

The gene calls are TRBV7-2 and TRBJ2-2; 10 bases map to TRBD2. The CDR3 spans 16 residues. Germline trimming cut 7 bases from V and 6 bases from J; bases unmatched to any gene: 11. The germline CDR1 and CDR2 sequences are SGHTA and FQGNSA. Written as DNA, the CDR3 is TGTGCCAGCACCAAGGGAGCGGGGGGGCCTTCCGGGGAGCTGTTTTTT. It yields the protein CASTKGAGGPSGELFF.

A word on this clone: This sequence may be a read error, since a much larger clone differs from it by one base. V usage is TRBV5-6 and J usage is TRBJ1-4; D is possibly TRBD1 (5 bases). The CDR3 totals 14 residues. The germline CDR1 and CDR2 sequences are SGHDT and YYEEEE. The ends were cut back, 0 bases at V and 2 bases at J, with 5 bases in the middle. The CDR3 sequence: CASSLGQTNEKLFF. CDR3 coding DNA: TGTGCCAGCAGCTTGGGACAGACTAATGAAAAACTGTTTTTT.

This clone was detected once. V gene TRBV28 combines with J gene TRBJ1-5; a weak D match, TRBD1 (5 bases). Trimming removed 5 bases from V and 6 bases from J, with 20 bases in between. The V gene's germline CDR1 is MDHEN and CDR2 SYDVKM. The CDR3 runs to 16 residues. Here the CDR3 DNA reads TGTGCCAGCAGTATCCCTAGAAGGGGCGCGGGTCAGCCCCAGCATTTT. Translation gives CASSIPRRGAGQPQHF. Drawing the rest from reference TRBV28 and TRBJ1-5, the complete variable domain is DVKVTQSSRYLVKRTGEKVFLECVQDMDHENMFWYRQDPGLGLRLIYFSYDVKMKEKGDIPEGYSVSREKKERFSLILESASTNQTSMYLCASSIPRRGAGQPQHFGDGTRLSIL.

In this sample, this clone turned up a few times. V gene TRBV4-1 combines with J gene TRBJ2-2; D might be TRBD1 (5 bases). CDR3 length: 13 residues. With 5 bases removed from V and 9 bases from J, the gap between germline ends came to 13 bases. Germline V gives CDR1 MGHRA, CDR2 YSYEKL. CDR3 amino acids: CASSEAGLRELFF. DNA for the CDR3: TGCGCCAGCAGCGAAGCAGGGTTGAGGGAGCTGTTTTTT.

The chain carries TRBV30 and TRBJ1-2; D is undetermined. Deletions cut 3 bases from V and 7 bases from J, with 12 bases between. This CDR3 comprises 12 residues. Germline V lookup: CDR1 GTSNPN, CDR2 SVGIG (reference sequence). The DNA for the CDR3 is TGTGCCTGGAGCCAAAAGGGAGCTGGCTACACCTTC. Translating it yields CAWSQKGAGYTF.

The V gene is TRBV28, the J gene TRBJ2-3; D is unclear. The CDR3 has 16 residues. Germline values: CDR1 MDHEN, CDR2 SYDVKM. Deletions cut 6 bases from V and 2 bases from J, with 18 bases between. The CDR3 is CASSPEFWDFTDTQYF. CDR3 coding DNA: TGTGCCAGCAGCCCTGAGTTCTGGGATTTCACAGATACGCAGTATTTT. The full variable domain, completed using reference TRBV28 and TRBJ2-3, is DVKVTQSSRYLVKRTGEKVFLECVQDMDHENMFWYRQDPGLGLRLIYFSYDVKMKEKGDIPEGYSVSREKKERFSLILESASTNQTSMYLCASSPEFWDFTDTQYFGPGTRLTVL.

The chain has TRBV2 and TRBJ2-7; unclear D gene. The V and J ends lost 4 bases and 1 base respectively, with 11 bases between them. Germline lookup yields CDR1 SNHLY and CDR2 FYNNEI. The CDR3 is 14 amino acids. CDR3 region: CASSVETGSYEQYF. CDR3 nucleotides: TGTGCCAGCAGTGTTGAGACTGGGTCCTACGAGCAGTACTTC. Based on the CDR3 plus reference TRBV2 and TRBJ2-7, the full variable domain is EPEVTQTPSHQVTQMGQEVILRCVPISNHLYFYWYRQILGQKVEFLVSFYNNEISEKSEIFDDQFSVERPDGSNFTLKIRSTKLEDSAMYFCASSVETGSYEQYFGPGTRLTVT.

The V call is TRBV19, the J call TRBJ1-1; D is perhaps TRBD1 (6 bases). Germline CDR1 is LNHDA and CDR2 is SQIVND (reference sequence). Trimming took 7 bases from V and 1 from J, leaving 13 bases between them. The CDR3 sequence is 14 residues long. The CDR3 sequence: CASIRGRGNTEAFF. As DNA, the CDR3 is TGTGCCAGTATTCGGGGCAGGGGGAACACTGAAGCTTTCTTT.

The chain employs TRBV9 and TRBJ1-5; tentatively, D is TRBD1 (6 bases). Trimming removed 4 bases at V and 7 bases at J, with 15 bases between. The CDR3 loop spans 14 amino acids. Germline CDR1 reads SGDLS; CDR2 reads YYNGEE. As DNA, the CDR3 is TGTGCCAGCAGCCAATTCGGGGGGCTCCAGCCCCAGCATTTT. This encodes CASSQFGGLQPQHF.